This entry concerns a single T cell receptor (beta chain). Its antigen is unknown. Base qualities were left out, and no much larger clone turns up one base away. The treatment or condition label of this sample denotes: allogeneic hematopoietic cell transplantation with graft depleted of TCRalphabeta T cells and CD19 B cells. TCRalphabeta/CD19-depleted allogeneic hematopoietic cell grafts were given to the transplant recipients, all of whom were children. The germline V gene sets CDR1 to SGHTA and CDR2 to FQGNSA. CDR3 length: 15 amino acids, cysteine to phenylalanine. The read is trimmed to its CDR3 DNA, 45 bases read in frame from base 1. V ends up 4 bases short and J 4 bases short, with an unmatched junction base count of 3. Library generation was performed with PCR. The sequencer was an Illumina HiSeq 2500. To normalize quantification of the TCRbeta repertoire, the TCR libraries were built with molecular barcoding that relied on unique molecular identifiers. TCRdb ran its own pipeline on the public reads, namely fastp trimming at Q25 and MiXCR clone calling, and kept in-frame beta chains. Here each entry gathers all rows of one CDR3 protein and keeps the most common genes and DNA. Across this sample there are 80,000 or so distinct CDR3 sequences, with over 12% seen only once. 25% to 30% of the sample lies in the top ten.

This sample is drawn from a study of T-cell reconstitution after alpha-beta-depleted transplantation in children listed by TCRdb under 2016. About the investigation overall: Using TCR repertoire profiling, the study quantitatively followed how T-cell immune reconstitution unfolded in children after TCRalphabeta/CD19-depleted allogeneic hematopoietic cell transplantation.

What the study reported, not specific to this receptor: Apparently early alphabetaT-cell count recovery about two months after transplant reportedly relied on only several hundred rapidly expanded clones derived from non-depleted graft cells. In some patients, high TCRbeta diversity at day 60 was attributed to recipient T cells and intrathymic progenitors that had survived conditioning. Hyperexpanded clone frequencies declined over subsequent months; after one year, T-cell counts and TCRbeta diversity were mostly attributed to newly produced T cells.

The sequencing used PBMCs, mostly from graft donor cells, collected 180 days after TCRalphabeta/CD19-depleted stem cell transplant. The sequence was obtained from a male patient aged 2 to 9 who had a stem cell transplant for acute lymphoblastic leukemia, so the T cells may come from the graft donor. Recombination linked TRBV7-2 to TRBJ2-3, and 12 junctional nucleotides match TRBD2. CDR3 sequence: CASSSGLAGSDTQYF. The nucleotide sequence is given as TGTGCCAGCAGCTCGGGACTAGCGGGCTCAGATACGCAGTATTTT.